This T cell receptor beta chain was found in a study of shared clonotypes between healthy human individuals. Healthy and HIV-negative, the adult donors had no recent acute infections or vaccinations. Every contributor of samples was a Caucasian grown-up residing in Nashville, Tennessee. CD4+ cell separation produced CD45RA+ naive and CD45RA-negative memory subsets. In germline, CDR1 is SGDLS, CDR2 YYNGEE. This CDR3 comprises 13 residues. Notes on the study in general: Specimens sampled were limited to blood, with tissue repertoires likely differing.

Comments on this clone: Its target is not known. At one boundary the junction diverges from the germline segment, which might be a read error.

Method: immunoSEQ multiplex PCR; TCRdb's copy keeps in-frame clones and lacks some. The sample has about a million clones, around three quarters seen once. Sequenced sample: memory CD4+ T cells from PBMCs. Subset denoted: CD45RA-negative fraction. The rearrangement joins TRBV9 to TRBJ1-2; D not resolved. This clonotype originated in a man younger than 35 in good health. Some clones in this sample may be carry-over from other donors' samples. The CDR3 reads CASSVGAPTTIAF. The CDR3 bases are TGTGCCAGCAGCGTAGGGGCCCCCACGACAATCGCCTTC. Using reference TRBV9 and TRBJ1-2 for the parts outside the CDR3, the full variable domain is DSGVTQTPKHLITATGQRVTLRCSPRSGDLSVYWYQQSLDQGLQFLIQYYNGEERAKGNILERFSAQQFPDLHSELNLSSLELGDSALYFCASSVGAPTTIAFGSGTRLTVV.